This T cell receptor beta chain was observed in a study of shared clonotypes between healthy human individuals. In the naive CD8 group, cells lacked CD45RO and were positively selected for CCR7, so terminally differentiated effector memory CD45RA+ cells were left out. Caucasian adults living in Nashville, Tennessee, provided all samples. This CDR3 spans 15 amino acids. Germline-derived CDR1 and CDR2 are LGHNA and YSLEER. This clone was picked up one time. This table comes from immunoSEQ multiplex PCR, and its TCRdb copy is limited to in-frame clones, with some not included. This sample carries some 2,100,000 clones, just over 90% of them seen once, and the ten largest clones take around 1.7%.

This chain joins TRBV4-3 and TRBJ2-5; TRBD2 might be the D (6 bases). The J call is in doubt because the DNA end fits TRBJ2-7 better. The specimen sequenced was naive CD8+ T cells from PBMCs. This sequence was found in a man between 18 and 35 years old in good health. Some clones in this sample may be carry-over from other donors' samples. The CDR3 sequence: CASSQDRGLSYEQYF. The CDR3 DNA sequence: TGCGCCAGCAGCCAAGATAGGGGACTCTCCTACGAGCAGTACTTC.